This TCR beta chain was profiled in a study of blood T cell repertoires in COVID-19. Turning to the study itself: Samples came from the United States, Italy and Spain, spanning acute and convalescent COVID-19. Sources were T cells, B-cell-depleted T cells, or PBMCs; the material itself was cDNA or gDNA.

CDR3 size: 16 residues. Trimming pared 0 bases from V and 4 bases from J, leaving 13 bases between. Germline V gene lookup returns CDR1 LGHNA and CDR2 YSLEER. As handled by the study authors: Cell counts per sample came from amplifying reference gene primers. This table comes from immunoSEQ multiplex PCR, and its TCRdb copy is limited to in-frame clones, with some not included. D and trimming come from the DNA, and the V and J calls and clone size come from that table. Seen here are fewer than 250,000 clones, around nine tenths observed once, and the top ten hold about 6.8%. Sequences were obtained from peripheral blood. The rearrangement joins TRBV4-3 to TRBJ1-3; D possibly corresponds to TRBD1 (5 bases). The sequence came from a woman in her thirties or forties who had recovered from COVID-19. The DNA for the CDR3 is TGCGCCAGCAGCCAAGAGGGCAGGGTGGGAGGAAACACCATATATTTT. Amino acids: CASSQEGRVGGNTIYF.